This T cell receptor beta chain originates from a study of blood T cell repertoires in COVID-19. The CDR3 is made up of 17 amino acids. Sequencing was performed with immunoSEQ multiplex PCR; in TCRdb, only in-frame clones are kept and a portion is missing. The sample includes 88,000 or so clones, 75% to 90% of them seen just once. Residents of around 24 US areas, aged roughly 18 to 89 years, made up the participants. In assigning cohorts, the study relied on participant-reported clinical history. The genes are TRBV21-1 and TRBJ2-3; the table's TRBD1 call for D was not verified on the DNA. TRBV21-1 is labeled a pseudogene. The material sequenced was PBMCs or T cells enriched from blood (not recorded which). The TCR sequence derives from a woman aged 45-65 years with acute COVID-19. The CDR3 DNA sequence: TGTGCCAGCAGCAGGGGCGGAACCCGTGCTGGCACAGATACGCAGTATTTT. Translating gives CASSRGGTRAGTDTQYF.